The rows below give T cell receptor beta chains drawn from one sample of a study of T cells after posttransplantation cyclophosphamide. Clones were read by immunoSEQ multiplex PCR, and TCRdb kept only the in-frame ones, dropping some. The data show 45,000 to 55,000 clones, with none appearing a single time. Source material: PBMCs. All receptors derive from a man aged 35 to 55 in good health, CMV-negative, and a related stem cell transplant donor. The CDR3 runs from the conserved cysteine through the conserved F or W. The D gene is left open where the match is weak. Some rows mark clone size as missing; the rest say once, few, many or name a class of expanded clone.

V gene	D gene	clone size	J gene	CDR3 DNA	CDR3 protein
TRBV30	-	many	TRBJ1-5	TGTGCCTGGAGTGGCCGGGGGGTCCGAAGTCAGCCCCAGCATTTT	CAWSGRGVRSQPQHF
TRBV27	TRBD2	many	TRBJ2-1	TGTGCCAGCAGTTTACTAGCGGGAGAGATGAATGAGCAGTTCTTC	CASSLLAGEMNEQFF
TRBV5-1	-	many	TRBJ2-1	TGCGCCAGCAGCTTGGAGGCCCGGGGTTACAATGAGCAGTTCTTC	CASSLEARGYNEQFF
TRBV7-7	TRBD2	many	TRBJ2-2	TGTGCCAGCAGCTCCGGGACTAGCGGGATAATCACCGGGGAGCTGTTTTTT	CASSSGTSGIITGELFF
TRBV15	-	many	TRBJ2-1	TGTGCCACCAGCAGAGACCTAGACTTAACTGAGCAGTTCTTC	CATSRDLDLTEQFF
TRBV11-2	TRBD1	many	TRBJ1-5	TGTGCCAGCAGCGGACAGGTCCTCAATCAGCCCCAGCATTTT	CASSGQVLNQPQHF
TRBV10-3	TRBD2	many	TRBJ2-3	TGTGCCATCAGTGAGGGCACTAGCGGGAGGGTCGCAGATACGCAGTATTTT	CAISEGTSGRVADTQYF
TRBV29-1	TRBD2	many	TRBJ2-1	TGCAGCGTGAACCTAGCGGGAGTGTACAATGAGCAGTTCTTC	CSVNLAGVYNEQFF
TRBV9	TRBD1	many	TRBJ2-2	TGTGCCAGCAGCGCCCAGGGGACAGGGTATGGCGGGGAGCTGTTTTTT	CASSAQGTGYGGELFF
TRBV5-1	-	many	TRBJ2-3	TGCGCCAGCAGCTCCTTAACAGATACGCAGTATTTT	CASSSLTDTQYF
TRBV5-4	TRBD2	many	TRBJ2-3	TGTGCCAGCAGCTGGGGAGGGTCGGGGAGCACAGATACGCAGTATTTT	CASSWGGSGSTDTQYF
TRBV10-3	-	many	TRBJ1-3	TGTGCCATCAGTGAGTCTAACGGGTACACCTCTGGAAACACCATATATTTT	CAISESNGYTSGNTIYF
TRBV4-1	-	many	TRBJ2-1	TGCGCCAGCAGCCAAGGATCACGCGGAGCGAGAGATGAGCAGTTCTTC	CASSQGSRGARDEQFF
TRBV6-1	TRBD1	many	TRBJ1-2	TGTGCCAGCCATCCCGGGACAGGGCGGGATGGCTACACCTTC	CASHPGTGRDGYTF
TRBV9	TRBD1	many	TRBJ1-2	TGTGCCAGCAGTCTCGGGACAGAGATCTATGGCTACACCTTC	CASSLGTEIYGYTF
TRBV18	TRBD1	many	TRBJ1-1	TGTGCCAGCTCACCCGGACAGGGTGGTGAAGCTTTCTTT	CASSPGQGGEAFF
TRBV29-1	TRBD1	many	TRBJ2-7	TGCAGCGCTTACGGTGATTTCGGACAGGGGGGTATCTACGAGCAGTACTTC	CSAYGDFGQGGIYEQYF
TRBV6-5	-	many	TRBJ1-1	TGTGCCAGCAGTTACTCCTGGAACACTGAAGCTTTCTTT	CASSYSWNTEAFF
TRBV28	TRBD2	many	TRBJ2-3	TGTGCCAGCAGTTTGGCGGGAGGGCCGGGAGATACGCAGTATTTT	CASSLAGGPGDTQYF
TRBV29-1	TRBD1	-	TRBJ2-1	TGCAGCGCCCGTACCCAGGGGGCGCCGGGGAATGAGCAGTTCTTC	CSARTQGAPGNEQFF
TRBV11-2	-	many	TRBJ2-1	TGTGCCAGCAGCTTCAGGCTCCATGAGCAGTTCTTC	CASSFRLHEQFF
TRBV2	-	many	TRBJ2-5	TGTGCCAGCAAGGGGGGGGGCGATGGCGGGATAGAGACCCAGTACTTC	CASKGGGDGGIETQYF
TRBV5-1	TRBD2	many	TRBJ2-1	TGCGCCAGCAGCCCTGGACTAGCGGGAGGGGAAGATGAGCAGTTCTTC	CASSPGLAGGEDEQFF
TRBV4-1	-	many	TRBJ2-7	TGCGCCAGCAGCCCCCGCCCGGGTGGGAGCTCCTACGAGCAGTACTTC	CASSPRPGGSSYEQYF
TRBV7-9	TRBD2	many	TRBJ2-1	TGTGCCAGCAGCTTACTAGCGGGAGGGTATGAGCAGTTCTTC	CASSLLAGGYEQFF
TRBV6-1	-	many	TRBJ1-2	TGTGCCAGCAGTGAAAGTTTGGGGCTTAACTATGGCTACACCTTC	CASSESLGLNYGYTF
TRBV27	-	many	TRBJ2-1	TGTGCCAGCACCGGGGGTAATGAGCAGTTCTTC	CASTGGNEQFF
TRBV29-1	TRBD2	many	TRBJ2-1	TGCAGCGTTCTGGCTAGCGGGACCTACAATGAGCAGTTCTTC	CSVLASGTYNEQFF